Shown below are 27 T cell receptor beta chains from a single sample sequenced in a study of type 1 and type 2 diabetes patients. Genomic DNA was the PCR template. Amplification of the beta chain CDR3 used 30 forward and 13 reverse multiplex primers. TCRdb redid the calling of the multiplex PCR reads with MiXCR, one entry per CDR3 protein. The sample contains 250,000 to 300,000 distinct CDR3 sequences, 40% to 50% of which appear only once. The sequencing input was peripheral blood mononuclear cells (PBMCs). The receptors were gathered from a man aged 18-30 years with type 2 diabetes.

CDR3: CASSLSSGFLHF. DNA for the CDR3: TGTGCCAGCAGCTTAAGTTCAGGCTTCCTCCACTTT. This chain links TRBV11-1 with TRBJ1-6; D is ambiguous. Germline V gene sequence: CDR1 SGHAT, CDR2 FQDESV (reference sequence). V was clipped by 2 bases and J by 15 bases, with 11 bases between them. The CDR3 consists of 12 residues.

This chain uses TRBV19 with TRBJ1-5; D remains unclear. The CDR3 loop spans 14 amino acids. Germline assignment: CDR1 LNHDA and CDR2 SQIVND (reference sequence). The germline V and J ends were trimmed by 11 bases and 0 bases, with 14 bases remaining between them. In DNA form, the CDR3 reads TGTGCCGGTTTCGACGGTTATAGCAATCAGCCCCAGCATTTT. Protein: CAGFDGYSNQPQHF.

The chain employs TRBV5-1 and TRBJ2-1; tentative D call: TRBD1 (5 bases). The germline CDR1 and CDR2 sequences are SGHRS and YFSETQ. V gave up 3 bases and J gave up 4 bases, with 11 bases separating them. CDR3 size: 14 residues. The CDR3 coding sequence is TGCGCCAGCAGCTGGACATCGAGTTACAATGAGCAGTTCTTC. Translated, it gives CASSWTSSYNEQFF.

This clonotype came up a few times. V gene TRBV30 combines with J gene TRBJ1-2; possible D gene TRBD1, 6 bases. Deletions cut 1 base from V and 6 bases from J, with 15 bases between. The CDR3 has 14 residues. Germline V gene lookup returns CDR1 GTSNPN and CDR2 SVGIG (reference sequence). CDR3: CAWSEGQMGDGYTF. The CDR3 DNA reads TGTGCCTGGAGTGAGGGACAAATGGGGGATGGCTACACCTTC.

The chain recombines TRBV7-3 with TRBJ1-1, with TRBD1 matching 7 bases. CDR3 length: 15 amino acids. With 3 bases clipped from V and 0 bases from J, the junction kept 4 bases outside the gene matches. Germline V CDR1 and CDR2: SGHTA, FQGTGA. CDR3 region: CASSFQGGLNTEAFF. In DNA, the CDR3 is TGTGCCAGCAGCTTCCAGGGGGGATTGAACACTGAAGCTTTCTTT.

This clonotype was seen a few times. V usage is TRBV9 and J usage is TRBJ2-1; TRBD2 matches 7 bases. CDR1 is SGDLS, CDR2 YYNGEE, per germline. With 4 bases clipped from V and 8 bases from J, the junction kept 15 bases outside the gene matches. This CDR3 comprises 16 residues. The CDR3 coding sequence is TGTGCCAGCAGCCCTCGAGCGGGACCTATTGACCATGAGCAGTTCTTC. Its translation is CASSPRAGPIDHEQFF. The full variable domain, its missing parts supplied by reference TRBV9 and TRBJ2-1, is DSGVTQTPKHLITATGQRVTLRCSPRSGDLSVYWYQQSLDQGLQFLIQYYNGEERAKGNILERFSAQQFPDLHSELNLSSLELGDSALYFCASSPRAGPIDHEQFFGPGTRLTVL.

This clonotype was observed a handful of times. The rearrangement joins TRBV19 to TRBJ2-1; 8 nucleotides agree with TRBD1. The germline V gene has CDR1 LNHDA and CDR2 SQIVND (reference sequence). The junction had 9 bases not matched to a gene; V was cut back by 6 bases and J by 2 bases. CDR3 length: 16 residues. The DNA for the CDR3 is TGTGCCAGTAGCCCCTCAGGGGGCAGGACCTACAATGAGCAGTTCTTC. Its translation: CASSPSGGRTYNEQFF. Combining the CDR3 with reference TRBV19 and TRBJ2-1 gives the whole variable domain DGGITQSPKYLFRKEGQNVTLSCEQNLNHDAMYWYRQDPGQGLRLIYYSQIVNDFQKGDIAEGYSVSREKKESFPLTVTSAQKNPTAFYLCASSPSGGRTYNEQFFGPGTRLTVL.

As to this clonotype: A much larger clone lies one base from this, so it may be a read error. This chain uses TRBV15 with TRBJ1-2, with unresolved D. The CDR3 contains 15 residues. Per the germline V gene, CDR1 is LNHNV and CDR2 is YYDKDF (reference sequence). Here the CDR3 reads CATCRGRAANYGYTF. Written as DNA, the CDR3 is TGTGCCACCTGCAGAGGACGGGCAGCTAACTATGGCTACACCTTC. The complete variable domain, with remaining parts taken from reference TRBV15 and TRBJ1-2, reads DAMVIQNPRYQVTQFGKPVTLSCSQTLNHNVMYWYQQKSSQAPKLLFHYYDKDFNNEADTPDNFQSRRPNTSFCFLDIRSPGLGDTAMYLCATCRGRAANYGYTFGSGTRLTVV.

This clonotype was found a few times. The J gene is TRBJ2-3, the V gene TRBV30; either TRBD1 or TRBD2 may fit D (5 bases each). CDR1 is GTSNPN, CDR2 SVGIG, per germline (reference sequence). The CDR3 has 13 amino acids. Trimming stripped 2 bases from V and 4 bases from J, with 10 bases between. As DNA, the CDR3 is TGTGCCTGGAGTCCTCAGGGAGCAGATACGCAGTATTTT. Protein product: CAWSPQGADTQYF. The full variable domain, its missing parts supplied by reference TRBV30 and TRBJ2-3, is SQTIHQWPATLVQPVGSPLSLECTVEGTSNPNLYWYRQAAGRGLQLLFYSVGIGQISSEVPQNLSASRPQDRQFILSSKKLLLSDSGFYLCAWSPQGADTQYFGPGTRLTVL.

This rearrangement joins TRBV2 to TRBJ2-1; D might be TRBD2 (5 bases). The CDR3 covers 13 residues. The germline CDR1 and CDR2 sequences are SNHLY and FYNNEI. V was pared by 6 bases and J by 5 bases, with 11 bases between. This CDR3 reads CASRVGIDNEQFF. CDR3 coding DNA: TGTGCCAGCAGAGTCGGGATAGACAATGAGCAGTTCTTC.

This chain connects TRBV15 to TRBJ2-7, with 9 bases lining up with TRBD2. In germline, CDR1 is LNHNV, CDR2 YYDKDF (reference sequence). V lost 0 bases, J lost 3 bases, and 15 bases stayed unmatched. The CDR3 spans 19 residues. The CDR3 loop is CATSRDVSTSGWRVYEQYF. The CDR3, as DNA: TGTGCCACCAGCAGAGATGTATCGACTAGCGGATGGAGGGTCTACGAGCAGTACTTC. The variable domain in full, completed from reference TRBV15 and TRBJ2-7, reads DAMVIQNPRYQVTQFGKPVTLSCSQTLNHNVMYWYQQKSSQAPKLLFHYYDKDFNNEADTPDNFQSRRPNTSFCFLDIRSPGLGDTAMYLCATSRDVSTSGWRVYEQYFGPGTRLTVT.

The V and J genes are TRBV6-5 and TRBJ2-3; D gene unclear. CDR3 size: 15 residues. Trimming left V 4 bases short and J 0 bases short, with 11 bases between. Looked up from germline, CDR1 is MNHEY and CDR2 is SVGAGI. CDR3 sequence reads: CASSSLTSSTDTQYF. CDR3 nucleotide sequence: TGTGCCAGCAGTTCCTTAACTTCTAGCACAGATACGCAGTATTTT.

This clonotype came up a few times. The chain is built from TRBV28 and TRBJ1-6, with 9 bases matching TRBD1. V gave up 7 bases and J gave up 10 bases; unmatched junction bases: 11. Germline assignment: CDR1 MDHEN and CDR2 SYDVKM. This CDR3 region has 15 residues. The chain's CDR3 is CASTLRDRVGSPLHF. CDR3 coding DNA: TGTGCCAGCACCCTCCGGGACAGGGTAGGATCACCCCTCCACTTT.

The chain recombines TRBV9 with TRBJ2-3; 7 nucleotides line up with TRBD2. Trimming took 1 base from V and 3 from J; bases not matched to a gene: 11. The length of the CDR3 is 17 residues. Looked up from germline, CDR1 is SGDLS and CDR2 is YYNGEE. CDR3 in DNA: TGTGCCAGCAGCGTATCCGCAGCGGGACGGGGGACAGATACGCAGTATTTT. Protein sequence: CASSVSAAGRGTDTQYF.

The chain recombines TRBV12-3 or TRBV12-4 with TRBJ2-5; TRBD1 matches at 11 bases. The ends lost 4 bases at V and 5 bases at J; junction bases unmatched: 6. The CDR3 sequence is 15 residues long. The CDR3 nucleotides are TGTGCCAGCAGTTCGGGACAGGGGGAAGATGAGACCCAGTACTTC. This codes for CASSSGQGEDETQYF.

There are a few counts of this clonotype. The chain recombines TRBV10-1 with TRBJ2-5; D is possibly TRBD1 (5 bases). The CDR3 has 11 residues. V was cut by 6 bases and J by 3 bases, with 5 bases left in between. CDR1 and CDR2 (germline): WNHNN, SYGVQD (reference sequence). The CDR3 here is CASRQEETQYF. CDR3 DNA: TGCGCCAGCAGACAGGAAGAGACCCAGTACTTC.

The chain joins TRBV28 to TRBJ2-3, with D perhaps matching TRBD1 or TRBD2 (7 bases each). This CDR3 is 13 amino acids long. Germline CDR1 MDHEN, CDR2 SYDVKM. V shed 6 bases and J shed 6 bases, with 13 bases lying between them. CDR3 DNA sequence: TGTGCCAGCAGCGACAGGGAGGGGGATACGCAGTATTTT. It encodes CASSDREGDTQYF.

The chain has TRBV30 and TRBJ2-4; D is undetermined. The germline gives CDR1 GTSNPN, CDR2 SVGIG (reference sequence). This CDR3 comprises 17 residues. Trimming shortened V by 1 base and J by 1 base, and 17 bases separated the two germline ends. As DNA, the CDR3 is TGTGCCTGGAGTGCACACATGATACTCGGTGCCAAAAACATTCAGTACTTC. It yields the protein CAWSAHMILGAKNIQYF.

This sequence joins TRBV19 and TRBJ2-7; 9 bases agree with TRBD1. Germline V lookup: CDR1 LNHDA, CDR2 SQIVND (reference sequence). J was trimmed by 7 bases and V by 3 bases; bases with no gene match: 10. The CDR3 is 15 residues long. As DNA, the CDR3 is TGTGCCAGTAGTATTATCGGGACAGGGTCGGAAGAGCAGTACTTC. This codes for CASSIIGTGSEEQYF.

The chain joins TRBV15 to TRBJ1-1, with 10 positions matching TRBD1. The CDR3 consists of 14 residues. J lost 2 bases, V lost 9 bases, and 6 bases had no gene match. Looked up from germline, CDR1 is LNHNV and CDR2 is YYDKDF (reference sequence). DNA for the CDR3: TGTGCCACTCTACGGACAGGGGGAAACACTGAAGCTTTCTTT. This gives the protein CATLRTGGNTEAFF.

V is TRBV4-1 and J is TRBJ1-6; 8 bases map to TRBD1. V was clipped by 3 bases and J by 9 bases; unmatched bases: 10. The CDR3 runs to 16 residues. Germline V gene lookup returns CDR1 MGHRA and CDR2 YSYEKL. The CDR3 bases are TGCGCCAGCAGCCAGGGCCCGGGACAGGACGGTTCACCCCTCCACTTT. As protein: CASSQGPGQDGSPLHF.

The chain employs TRBV7-2 and TRBJ2-1; 8 nucleotides match TRBD2. Trimming removed 1 base from V and 8 bases from J; junction bases left unmatched: 10. This CDR3 spans 16 amino acids. Germline V gives CDR1 SGHTA, CDR2 FQGNSA. The CDR3 DNA reads TGTGCCAGCAGCTTAGTGGCGGGAGGCTCCCTCCATGAGCAGTTCTTC. Its translation: CASSLVAGGSLHEQFF.

This clonotype has a handful of counts. V is TRBV19 and J is TRBJ1-2; TRBD1 matches 8 bases. The germline V gene encodes CDR1 LNHDA and CDR2 SQIVND (reference sequence). The CDR3 is 15 residues long. Trimming cost V 3 bases and J 8 bases; bases outside gene matches: 11. The CDR3, as DNA: TGTGCCAGTAGTATCTTACCCGGGACAGGAGAGGGCTACACCTTC. Its translation is CASSILPGTGEGYTF.

This clonotype was observed a few times. The rearrangement links TRBV6-5 to TRBJ2-7, with a possible D match to TRBD2 (5 bases). The germline gives CDR1 MNHEY, CDR2 SVGAGI. This CDR3 spans 14 amino acids. Trimming shortened V by 3 bases and J by 2 bases, and 11 bases separated the two germline ends. Here the CDR3 reads CASSYIGSAYEQYF. The CDR3 DNA is TGTGCCAGCAGTTATATAGGTAGCGCCTACGAGCAGTACTTC.

This clonotype has just a few counts. V and J are TRBV7-6 and TRBJ2-7, with a possible D match to TRBD1 (6 bases). V gave up 5 bases and J gave up 1 base, with 12 bases separating them. This CDR3 comprises 14 residues. CDR1 is SGHVS and CDR2 is FNYEAQ in the germline V gene. The CDR3 region has the DNA TGTGCCAGCAGCCCGCGGACAGCTTCCTACGAGCAGTACTTC. Amino acids: CASSPRTASYEQYF.

This clonotype was detected many times. V gene TRBV2 combines with J gene TRBJ2-6; unclear D gene. V was clipped by 7 bases and J by 4 bases, with 11 bases between them. This CDR3 is 14 amino acids long. The germline V gene has CDR1 SNHLY and CDR2 FYNNEI. The CDR3 nucleotides read TGTGCCAGCAATTTAAAAGGGGGGGCCAACGTCCTGACTTTC. Residues: CASNLKGGANVLTF.

This clonotype has only a few counts. The V call is TRBV15, the J call TRBJ1-1; D remains ambiguous. V was trimmed by 0 bases and J by 0 bases, leaving 11 bases between them. Germline V gene sequence: CDR1 LNHNV, CDR2 YYDKDF (reference sequence). This CDR3 region has 16 residues. In nucleotides, the CDR3 is TGTGCCACCAGCAGAGACCGGACTCGCATGAACACTGAAGCTTTCTTT. Residues: CATSRDRTRMNTEAFF. Filled out from reference TRBV15 and TRBJ1-1, the complete variable domain reads DAMVIQNPRYQVTQFGKPVTLSCSQTLNHNVMYWYQQKSSQAPKLLFHYYDKDFNNEADTPDNFQSRRPNTSFCFLDIRSPGLGDTAMYLCATSRDRTRMNTEAFFGQGTRLTVV.